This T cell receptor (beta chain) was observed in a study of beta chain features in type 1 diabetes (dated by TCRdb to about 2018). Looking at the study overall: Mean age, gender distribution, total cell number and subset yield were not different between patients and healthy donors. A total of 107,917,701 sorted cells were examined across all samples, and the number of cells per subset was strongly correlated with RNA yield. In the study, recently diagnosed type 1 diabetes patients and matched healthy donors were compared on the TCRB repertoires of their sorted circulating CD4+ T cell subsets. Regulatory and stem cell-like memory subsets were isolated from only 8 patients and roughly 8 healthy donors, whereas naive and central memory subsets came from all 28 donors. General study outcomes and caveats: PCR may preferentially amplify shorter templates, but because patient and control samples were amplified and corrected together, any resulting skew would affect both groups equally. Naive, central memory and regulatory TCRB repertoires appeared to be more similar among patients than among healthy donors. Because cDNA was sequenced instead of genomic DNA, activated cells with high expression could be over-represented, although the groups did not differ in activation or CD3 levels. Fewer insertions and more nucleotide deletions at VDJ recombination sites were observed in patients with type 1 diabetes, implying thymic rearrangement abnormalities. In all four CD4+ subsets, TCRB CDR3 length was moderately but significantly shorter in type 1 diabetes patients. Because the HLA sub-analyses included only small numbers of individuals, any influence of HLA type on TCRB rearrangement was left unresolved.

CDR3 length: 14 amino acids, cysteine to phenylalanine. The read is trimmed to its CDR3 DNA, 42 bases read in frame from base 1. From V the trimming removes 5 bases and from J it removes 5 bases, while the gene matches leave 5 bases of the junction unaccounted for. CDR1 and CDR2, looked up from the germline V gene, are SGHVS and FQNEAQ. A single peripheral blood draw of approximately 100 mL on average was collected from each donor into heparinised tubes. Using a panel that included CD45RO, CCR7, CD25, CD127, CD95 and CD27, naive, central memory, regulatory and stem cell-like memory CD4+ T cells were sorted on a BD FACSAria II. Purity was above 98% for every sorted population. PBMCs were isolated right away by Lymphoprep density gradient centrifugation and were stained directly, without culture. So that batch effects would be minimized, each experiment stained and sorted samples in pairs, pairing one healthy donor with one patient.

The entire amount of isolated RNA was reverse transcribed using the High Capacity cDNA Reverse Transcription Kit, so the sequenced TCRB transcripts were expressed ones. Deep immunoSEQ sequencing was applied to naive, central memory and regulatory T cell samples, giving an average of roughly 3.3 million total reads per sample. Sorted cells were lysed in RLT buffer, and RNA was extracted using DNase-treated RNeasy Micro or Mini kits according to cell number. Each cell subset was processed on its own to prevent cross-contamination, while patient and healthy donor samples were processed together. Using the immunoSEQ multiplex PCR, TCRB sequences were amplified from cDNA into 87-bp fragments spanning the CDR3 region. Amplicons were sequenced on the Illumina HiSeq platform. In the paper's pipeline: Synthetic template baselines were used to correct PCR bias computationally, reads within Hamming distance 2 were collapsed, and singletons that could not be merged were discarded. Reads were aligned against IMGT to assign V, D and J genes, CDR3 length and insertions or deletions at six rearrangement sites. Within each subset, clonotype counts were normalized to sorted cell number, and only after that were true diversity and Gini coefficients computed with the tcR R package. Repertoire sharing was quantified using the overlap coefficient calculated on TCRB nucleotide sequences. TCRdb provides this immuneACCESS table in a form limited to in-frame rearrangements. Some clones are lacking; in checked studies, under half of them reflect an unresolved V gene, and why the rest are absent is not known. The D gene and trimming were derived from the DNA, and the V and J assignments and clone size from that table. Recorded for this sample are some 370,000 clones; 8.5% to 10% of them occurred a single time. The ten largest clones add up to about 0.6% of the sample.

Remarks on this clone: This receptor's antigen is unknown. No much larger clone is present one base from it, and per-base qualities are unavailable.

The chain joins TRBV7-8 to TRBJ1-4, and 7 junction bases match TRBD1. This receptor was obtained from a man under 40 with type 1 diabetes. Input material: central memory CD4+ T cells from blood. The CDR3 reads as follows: CASSLDRSNEKLFF. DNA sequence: TGTGCCAGCAGCCTGGACAGGTCAAATGAAAAACTGTTTTTT.